Listed below are T cell receptor beta chains from one sample, sequenced in a study of blood T cell repertoires in COVID-19. The table came from immunoSEQ multiplex PCR; TCRdb's copy has only in-frame clones and leaves some out. This table holds 80,000 or so clones, 70% to 90% found once. Sequencing input: peripheral blood. Receptors were obtained from a man between 60 and 75 years old with COVID-19, enrolled during active disease. Both conserved end residues are trimmed from each CDR3.

J gene | V gene | CDR3 protein
TRBJ1-1 | TRBV4-1 | ASSHIKDRGNTEAF
TRBJ2-1 | TRBV7-3 | ASSLSASYNEQF
TRBJ1-6 | TRBV18 | ASSPDSSYNSPLH
TRBJ2-4 | TRBV5-1 | ASSSTGGAKNIQY
TRBJ1-5 | TRBV3-1/TRBV3-2 | ASSQSRQGGSPQH
TRBJ1-1 | TRBV5-5 | ASSLGAQLQYTEAF
TRBJ1-3 | TRBV7-9 | ASSFGQGVRTGNTIY
TRBJ2-5 | TRBV5-1 | ASSFLAGPQETQY
TRBJ1-1 | TRBV28 | ASSPLGGEDTEAF
TRBJ1-3 | TRBV11-2 | ASSPALGGNTIY
TRBJ2-7 | TRBV10-3 | AISDSTSGPGEQY
TRBJ1-5 | TRBV11-2 | ASSNRGSHQPQH
TRBJ2-1 | TRBV6-5 | ASSRTSGGGEQF
TRBJ2-4 | TRBV20-1 | SASNRPRHIQY
TRBJ2-2 | TRBV29-1 | SVEVTVGELF
TRBJ2-7 | TRBV3-1/TRBV3-2 | ASSSRLAGAREQY
TRBJ2-5 | TRBV6-5 | ASSPSGGRETQY
TRBJ1-2 | TRBV5-4 | ASRGATLNYGYT
TRBJ2-7 | TRBV6-2/TRBV6-3 | ASSYAGNSYEQY
TRBJ1-3 | TRBV29-1 | SVVQPNSGNTIY
TRBJ1-1 | TRBV6-5 | ASTSDSGISEAF
TRBJ1-5 | TRBV6-6 | ASSYSGDNQPQH
TRBJ2-2 | TRBV4-1 | ASSHTATSGRVTGELF
TRBJ1-1 | TRBV6-4 | ASSVEGETEAF
TRBJ2-5 | TRBV11-2 | ASSSNILQETQY
TRBJ1-1 | TRBV5-1 | ASSLAWGGLEAF
TRBJ1-1 | TRBV4-1 | ASSLLGGGTEAF
TRBJ1-2 | TRBV6-5 | ASSYGRLYGYT
TRBJ1-5 | TRBV7-2 | ASRPGGLGLSQPQH
TRBJ2-5 | TRBV2 | ASRVILAPGAQY
TRBJ2-3 | TRBV29-1 | SVRGGSTDTQY
TRBJ1-1 | TRBV7-3 | ASSLNQGNEAF
TRBJ1-3 | TRBV7-8 | ASSRVASSGNTIY
TRBJ1-1 | TRBV5-1 | ASSTDGQVNEAF
TRBJ1-6 | TRBV5-1 | ASSLGGTGTSPLH
TRBJ2-1 | TRBV24-1 | ATRGAEGTYNEQF
TRBJ1-3 | TRBV14 | ASSYSGGQWDTIY
TRBJ2-3 | TRBV9 | ASSVTGGLFSDTQY
TRBJ2-7 | TRBV28 | ASSLGRKSGRDSTEQY
TRBJ2-5 | TRBV5-1 | ASSTSLAGGETQY
TRBJ2-3 | TRBV5-1 | ASGQGSTDTQY
TRBJ2-1 | TRBV5-4 | ASSGGTSGSHEQF
TRBJ1-5 | TRBV7-9 | ASSPTGQGNQPQH
TRBJ1-2 | TRBV6-5 | ASRDPITGAYGYT
TRBJ2-5 | TRBV30 | AWARGLQETQY
TRBJ2-3 | TRBV6-2/TRBV6-3 | ASSSRLAGAKDTQY
TRBJ1-6 | TRBV9 | ASSVGQEPTYNSPLH
TRBJ2-7 | TRBV19 | ASSIRDKTYEQY
TRBJ2-7 | TRBV7-9 | ASTGLAGDNEQY
TRBJ2-3 | TRBV30 | AWRQGGRVRQY